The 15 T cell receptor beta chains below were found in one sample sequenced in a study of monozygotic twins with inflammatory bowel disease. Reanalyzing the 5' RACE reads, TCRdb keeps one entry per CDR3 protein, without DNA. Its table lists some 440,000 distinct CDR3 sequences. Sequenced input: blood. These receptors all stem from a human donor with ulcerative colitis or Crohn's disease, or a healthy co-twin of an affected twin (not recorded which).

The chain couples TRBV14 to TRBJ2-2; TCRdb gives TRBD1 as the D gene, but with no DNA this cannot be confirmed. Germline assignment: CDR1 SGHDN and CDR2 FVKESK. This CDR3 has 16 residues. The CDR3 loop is CASSPTGLLNTGELFF.

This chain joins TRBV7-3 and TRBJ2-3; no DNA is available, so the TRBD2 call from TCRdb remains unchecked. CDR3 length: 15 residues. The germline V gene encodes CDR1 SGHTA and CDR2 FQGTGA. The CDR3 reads CASSSVAGAVDTQYF.

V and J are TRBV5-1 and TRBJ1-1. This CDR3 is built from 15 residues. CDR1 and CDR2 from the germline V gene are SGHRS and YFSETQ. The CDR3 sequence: CASSDRTFGNTEAFF.

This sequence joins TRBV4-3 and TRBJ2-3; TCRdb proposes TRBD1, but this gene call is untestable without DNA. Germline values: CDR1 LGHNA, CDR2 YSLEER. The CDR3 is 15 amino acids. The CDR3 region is CASSQEGGPTDTQYF.

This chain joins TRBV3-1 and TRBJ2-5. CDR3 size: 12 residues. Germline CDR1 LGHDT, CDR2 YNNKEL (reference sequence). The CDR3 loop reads CASTNRQETQYF.

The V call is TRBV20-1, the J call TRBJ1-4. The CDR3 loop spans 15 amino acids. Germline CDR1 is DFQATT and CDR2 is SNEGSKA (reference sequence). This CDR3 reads CSAEQGREANEKLFF.

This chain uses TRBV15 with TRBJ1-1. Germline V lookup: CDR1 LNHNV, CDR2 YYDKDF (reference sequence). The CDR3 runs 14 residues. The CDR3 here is CATSDSSIVPEAFF. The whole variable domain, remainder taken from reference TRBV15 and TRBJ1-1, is DAMVIQNPRYQVTQFGKPVTLSCSQTLNHNVMYWYQQKSSQAPKLLFHYYDKDFNNEADTPDNFQSRRPNTSFCFLDIRSPGLGDTAMYLCATSDSSIVPEAFFGQGTRLTVV.

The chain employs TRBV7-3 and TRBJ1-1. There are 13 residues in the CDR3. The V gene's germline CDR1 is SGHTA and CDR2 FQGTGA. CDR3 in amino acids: CASSLELWTEAFF.

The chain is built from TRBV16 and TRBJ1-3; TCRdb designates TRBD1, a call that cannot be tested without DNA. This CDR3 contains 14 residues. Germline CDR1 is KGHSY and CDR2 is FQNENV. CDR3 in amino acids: CASSQGRGQNTIYF.

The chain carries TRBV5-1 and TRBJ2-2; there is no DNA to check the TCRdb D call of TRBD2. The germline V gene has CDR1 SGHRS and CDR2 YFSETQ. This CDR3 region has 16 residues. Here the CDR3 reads CASSFGSSGSTGELFF.

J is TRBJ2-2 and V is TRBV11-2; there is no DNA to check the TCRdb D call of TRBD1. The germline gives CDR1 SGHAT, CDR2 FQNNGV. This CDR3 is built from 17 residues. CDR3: CASSFDHRGVYTGELFF.

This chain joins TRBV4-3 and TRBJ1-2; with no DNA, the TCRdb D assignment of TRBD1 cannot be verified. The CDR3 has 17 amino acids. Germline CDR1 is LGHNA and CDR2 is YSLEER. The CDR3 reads CASPQKGRPARRGGYTF.

This chain's CDR3 is CASSWAGSSSYEQYF. V gene TRBV12-3 or TRBV12-4 combines with J gene TRBJ2-7; no DNA is available, so the TRBD1 call from TCRdb remains unchecked. The CDR3 is 15 residues long.

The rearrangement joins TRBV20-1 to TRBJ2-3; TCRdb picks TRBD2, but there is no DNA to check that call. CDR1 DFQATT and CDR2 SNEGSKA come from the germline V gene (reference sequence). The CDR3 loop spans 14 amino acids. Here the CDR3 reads CSAPGLPAGDTQYF.

CDR3 loop: CAVQGAHDEQYF. The J gene is TRBJ2-7, the V gene TRBV10-3; TCRdb calls TRBD1, which cannot be checked without DNA. The CDR3 is 12 residues long. Germline assignment: CDR1 ENHRY and CDR2 SYGVKD.